A selection of T cell receptor beta chains follows, all from one sample in a study of cytomegalovirus exposure and HLA in healthy donors. Sequencing was performed with immunoSEQ multiplex PCR; in TCRdb, only in-frame clones are kept and a portion is missing. This table has about 120,000 clones, around 66% appearing once. The sample consisted of PBMCs. The origin of the receptors is a middle-aged woman in good health and CMV-seropositive. Both conserved end residues are part of each CDR3. Fields, in order: CDR3 length, D gene, clone size, J gene, V gene, CDR3 protein, CDR3 DNA. A D gene is named only where the DNA matches it firmly. Clone sizes are given selectively: once, few, many, or a class where the clone is expanded.

13	TRBD1	.	TRBJ2-5	TRBV28	CASSLGQGKTQYF	TGTGCCAGCAGTTTAGGACAGGGGAAGACCCAGTACTTC
14	.	.	TRBJ1-5	TRBV6-1	CASSEFISNQPQHF	TGTGCCAGCAGTGAATTCATTAGCAATCAGCCCCAGCATTTT
16	.	.	TRBJ2-1	TRBV6-4	CASSEFGDNLVNEQFF	TGTGCCAGCAGTGAGTTCGGGGATAATCTGGTAAATGAGCAGTTCTTC
16	TRBD1	few	TRBJ2-1	TRBV7-9	CASSFARTGGRDEQFF	TGTGCCAGCAGCTTCGCGAGGACAGGGGGCCGGGATGAGCAGTTCTTC
12	.	.	TRBJ1-1	TRBV29-1	CSAQIYDTEAFF	TGCAGCGCACAGATCTACGACACTGAAGCTTTCTTT
15	.	.	TRBJ1-4	TRBV28	CASSWGVVANEKLFF	TGTGCCAGCAGTTGGGGGGTTGTGGCTAATGAAAAACTGTTTTTT
14	.	.	TRBJ1-2	TRBV2	CASSAPPGNYGYTF	TGTGCCAGCAGCGCCCCACCGGGGAACTATGGCTACACCTTC
13	.	.	TRBJ1-6	TRBV2	CATGHSGNSPLHF	TGTGCCACAGGACACTCTGGTAATTCACCCCTCCACTTT
15	TRBD1	.	TRBJ2-7	TRBV5-8	CASSTGTGGYYEQYF	TGTGCCAGCAGCACCGGGACAGGGGGCTATTACGAGCAGTACTTC
15	.	.	TRBJ1-4	TRBV2	CASTSDQGNSEKLFF	TGTGCCAGTACCTCGGACCAGGGAAATTCAGAAAAACTGTTTTTT
16	.	.	TRBJ1-4	TRBV10-2	CASYDRGAPGSEKLFF	TGCGCCAGCTATGATCGGGGGGCACCCGGGAGTGAAAAACTGTTTTTT
15	.	.	TRBJ1-2	TRBV25-1	CASSEAGDHNYGYTF	TGTGCCAGCAGTGAAGCGGGGGACCACAACTATGGCTACACCTTC
13	.	.	TRBJ2-7	TRBV2	CASSGLDLHEQYF	TGTGCCAGCAGTGGCCTAGACCTACACGAGCAGTACTTC
12	.	.	TRBJ2-7	TRBV2	CASTDKQYEQYF	TGTGCCAGCACGGACAAGCAATACGAGCAGTACTTC
14	.	few	TRBJ1-5	TRBV5-1	CASSLGTGTQPQHF	TGCGCCAGCAGCTTGGGAACGGGTACTCAGCCCCAGCATTTT
12	.	few	TRBJ1-4	TRBV2	CASSPEREKLFF	TGTGCCAGTAGCCCTGAGCGGGAAAAACTGTTTTTT
15	TRBD2	.	TRBJ2-7	TRBV19	CASSSPLAGVYEQYF	TGTGCCAGTAGTTCTCCACTAGCGGGAGTGTACGAGCAGTACTTC
16	TRBD1	.	TRBJ2-1	TRBV18	CASSPGQGTSYNEQFF	TGTGCCAGCTCACCGGGACAGGGGACCTCCTACAATGAGCAGTTCTTC
12	.	.	TRBJ2-2	TRBV7-9	CASSRDTGELFF	TGTGCCAGCAGTCGGGACACCGGGGAGCTGTTTTTT
18	TRBD2	.	TRBJ2-7	TRBV13	CASSSMSLAGGTSYEQYF	TGTGCCAGCAGCTCGATGAGCCTAGCGGGGGGTACTAGCTACGAGCAGTACTTC
14	.	.	TRBJ2-5	TRBV9	CASSALRGEETQYF	TGTGCCAGCAGCGCCCTCAGGGGGGAAGAGACCCAGTACTTC
17	.	.	TRBJ2-1	TRBV30	CAWSVVQGKFDTNEQFF	TGTGCCTGGAGTGTCGTTCAGGGGAAATTTGACACGAATGAGCAGTTCTTC
13	TRBD1	few	TRBJ2-1	TRBV6-6	CASSYEGGSEQFF	TGTGCCAGCAGTTACGAAGGGGGCAGTGAGCAGTTCTTC
14	TRBD1	few	TRBJ1-1	TRBV5-1	CASSTGTANTEAFF	TGCGCCAGCAGCACGGGGACAGCGAACACTGAAGCTTTCTTT
13	.	.	TRBJ1-2	TRBV7-8	CASSKGTHYGYTF	TGTGCCAGCAGTAAGGGGACACACTATGGCTACACCTTC
16	TRBD1	.	TRBJ2-7	TRBV6-1	CASREDSNRGWYEQYF	TGTGCCAGCAGAGAAGATAGCAACAGGGGATGGTACGAGCAGTACTTC
15	.	.	TRBJ1-1	TRBV19	CASRTDNRVNTEAFF	TGTGCCAGTAGGACGGATAACAGGGTTAACACTGAAGCTTTCTTT
12	.	.	TRBJ1-5	TRBV7-9	CASSLGPEPQHF	TGTGCCAGCAGCTTAGGTCCCGAGCCCCAGCATTTT
13	TRBD1	.	TRBJ1-1	TRBV29-1	CSVKTGLNTEAFF	TGCAGCGTTAAGACAGGGCTGAACACTGAAGCTTTCTTT
15	.	once	TRBJ2-7	TRBV9	CASSVGPTAPDEQYF	TGTGCCAGCAGCGTGGGGCCCACGGCCCCCGACGAGCAGTACTTC
15	.	.	TRBJ1-1	TRBV6-6	CASTPYGRHDTEAFF	TGTGCCAGCACTCCCTATGGCCGACACGACACTGAAGCTTTCTTT
13	.	.	TRBJ1-2	TRBV5-1	CASSLAGQRGYTF	TGCGCCAGCAGCTTGGCTGGACAGAGGGGCTACACCTTC
13	.	.	TRBJ1-2	TRBV5-1	CASSLSTGYGYTF	TGCGCCAGCAGCTTATCGACAGGCTATGGCTACACCTTC
16	.	few	TRBJ2-1	TRBV7-2	CASSTGGAGGSLGQFF	TGTGCCAGCAGTACAGGGGGAGCGGGAGGCTCCTTGGGGCAGTTCTTC
14	TRBD2	.	TRBJ2-7	TRBV5-1	CASSFGSGGQEQYF	TGCGCCAGCAGCTTTGGTAGCGGGGGGCAAGAGCAGTACTTC
18	TRBD2	few	TRBJ2-3	TRBV9	CASSVAPAAGGFTDTQYF	TGTGCCAGCAGCGTAGCCCCAGCGGCGGGAGGATTTACAGATACGCAGTATTTT
15	.	.	TRBJ1-5	TRBV19	CASGFGGYSNQPQHF	TGTGCCAGTGGGTTTGGCGGATATAGCAATCAGCCCCAGCATTTT
14	.	.	TRBJ2-1	TRBV6-4	CASSERDTVNEQFF	TGTGCCAGCAGTGAGCGGGATACGGTCAATGAGCAGTTCTTC
15	.	.	TRBJ1-1	TRBV7-9	CASSNRQPGGTEAFF	TGTGCCAGCAGCAATCGACAGCCTGGTGGCACTGAAGCTTTCTTT
13	.	few	TRBJ1-4	TRBV7-9	CASSSQGNDRLFF	TGTGCCAGCAGTTCGCAGGGAAACGATAGACTGTTTTTT
14	TRBD2	.	TRBJ2-3	TRBV2	CASSTSGGADTQYF	TGTGCCAGCAGCACTAGCGGGGGCGCAGATACGCAGTATTTT
13	.	.	TRBJ1-2	TRBV27	CASSFDSVYGYTF	TGTGCCAGCAGTTTTGACAGCGTATATGGCTACACCTTC